A selection of T cell receptor beta chains follows, all from one sample in a study of CD8+ T cells in alopecia areata. Sequencing was performed with immunoSEQ multiplex PCR; in TCRdb, only in-frame clones are kept and a portion is missing. This table holds some 150,000 clones, 82% found once. Material: CD8+ T cells sorted from blood, obtained at week 4, from a patient treated with tofacitinib. The source is a human donor with alopecia areata. The CDR3 runs from the conserved cysteine through the conserved F or W. D genes are given only for firm matches. A row's size may be missing; if present it is once, few, many or a size class.

.	TRBV9	TRBJ2-3	few	CASSVGGTPSTDTQYF	TGTGCCAGCAGCGTTGGCGGGACTCCTAGCACAGATACGCAGTATTTT
.	TRBV7-9	TRBJ1-4	.	CASSSSFNEKLFF	TGTGCCAGCAGCTCGAGTTTTAATGAAAAACTGTTTTTT
TRBD2	TRBV10-3	TRBJ2-7	.	CAISGGTSGYSYEQYF	TGTGCCATCAGTGGTGGGACTAGCGGATATTCCTACGAGCAGTACTTC
TRBD1	TRBV29-1	TRBJ1-5	.	CSVEDRGPGQPQHF	TGCAGCGTTGAAGACAGGGGGCCCGGACAGCCCCAGCATTTT
.	TRBV19	TRBJ1-2	.	CASSIEGRSYGYTF	TGTGCCAGTAGTATAGAGGGCCGCTCCTATGGCTACACCTTC
TRBD2	TRBV7-7	TRBJ2-5	.	CASGIYAAGVLETQYF	TGTGCTAGCGGCATTTACGCAGCGGGGGTTTTGGAGACCCAGTACTTC
TRBD2	TRBV13	TRBJ2-1	.	CASRQSGGAENEQFF	TGTGCCAGCAGGCAAAGCGGGGGGGCAGAAAATGAGCAGTTCTTC
.	TRBV5-6	TRBJ2-5	.	CASSRHPTRGIETQYF	TGTGCCAGCAGCAGACACCCGACGAGGGGGATAGAGACCCAGTACTTC
TRBD2	TRBV18	TRBJ2-1	.	CASSQPGLAGGHSSYNEQFF	TGTGCCAGCTCACAACCGGGTCTAGCGGGGGGCCATAGCTCCTACAATGAGCAGTTCTTC
.	TRBV19	TRBJ1-2	once	CASGGYYGYTF	TGTGCCAGTGGGGGATACTATGGCTACACCTTC
TRBD1	TRBV9	TRBJ2-2	.	CASSVAGGQGRRANTGELFF	TGTGCCAGCAGCGTAGCAGGGGGTCAGGGCCGACGCGCGAACACCGGGGAGCTGTTTTTT
.	TRBV7-8	TRBJ2-7	.	CASSLQAGLISYEQYF	TGTGCCAGCAGCTTACAGGCTGGCTTAATTTCCTACGAGCAGTACTTC
.	TRBV19	TRBJ1-1	.	CASKYDSLNTEAFF	TGTGCCAGTAAATATGACAGCTTAAACACTGAAGCTTTCTTT
.	TRBV7-9	TRBJ2-7	.	CASSLAVSTYEQYF	TGTGCCAGCAGCTTAGCAGTCAGTACCTACGAGCAGTACTTC
TRBD2	TRBV4-2	TRBJ2-1	.	CASSQSGGEHNEQFF	TGTGCCAGCAGCCAAAGCGGGGGGGAGCACAATGAGCAGTTCTTC
TRBD2	TRBV25-1	TRBJ2-2	.	CASSYASGGNTGELFF	TGTGCCAGCAGTTATGCTAGCGGGGGTAACACCGGGGAGCTGTTTTTT
.	TRBV11-2	TRBJ2-3	.	CASSLYLREPADTQYF	TGTGCCAGCAGCTTATACCTCAGGGAACCTGCAGATACGCAGTATTTT
.	TRBV19	TRBJ2-4	.	CASSEEGNIQYF	TGTGCCAGTAGTGAGGAGGGAAACATTCAGTACTTC
TRBD1	TRBV30	TRBJ1-1	.	CAWVGWDSGIGAFF	TGTGCCTGGGTGGGGTGGGACAGCGGAATCGGAGCTTTCTTT
.	TRBV10-2	TRBJ2-3	.	CASSESPGVEDTQYF	TGCGCCAGCAGTGAGTCACCAGGCGTGGAGGATACGCAGTATTTT
.	TRBV15	TRBJ2-3	once	CATSRPEDTQYF	TGTGCCACCAGCCGACCCGAGGATACGCAGTATTTT
.	TRBV7-2	TRBJ2-7	.	CASSAYSYEQYF	TGTGCCAGCAGCGCCTACTCCTACGAGCAGTACTTC
.	TRBV7-9	TRBJ2-2	.	CASSLQGSGELFF	TGTGCCAGCAGCTTGCAGGGCAGCGGGGAGCTGTTTTTT
TRBD2	TRBV4-1	TRBJ2-2	.	CASSQVVSGGHTGELFF	TGCGCCAGCAGCCAAGTCGTCAGCGGGGGCCACACCGGGGAGCTGTTTTTT
.	TRBV6-5	TRBJ1-1	.	CASSYAGQLSEAFF	TGTGCCAGCAGTTACGCCGGACAGCTAAGTGAAGCTTTCTTT
.	TRBV19	TRBJ1-5	.	CASSISVLPNQPQHF	TGTGCCAGTAGTATTTCGGTGCTGCCTAATCAGCCCCAGCATTTT
.	TRBV6-5	TRBJ1-2	.	CASSPMGDYGYTF	TGTGCCAGCTCTCCGATGGGAGACTATGGCTACACCTTC
TRBD1	TRBV10-3	TRBJ1-6	.	CATPTGKTSPLHF	TGTGCCACTCCGACAGGGAAGACTTCACCCCTCCACTTT
.	TRBV7-9	TRBJ2-4	once	CASSPTTGPNIQYF	TGTGCCAGCAGCCCTACAACGGGGCCGAACATTCAGTACTTC
.	TRBV20-1	TRBJ2-7	once	CSVSSGDEQYF	TGCAGTGTCTCTTCGGGCGACGAGCAGTACTTC
TRBD1	TRBV7-9	TRBJ2-5	.	CASSWGQGLWETQYF	TGTGCCAGCAGCTGGGGACAGGGACTCTGGGAGACCCAGTACTTC
.	TRBV27	TRBJ2-7	once	CASSLLSSVPLEQYF	TGTGCCAGCAGTTTATTAAGTTCCGTCCCTTTGGAGCAGTACTTC
.	TRBV10-3	TRBJ2-2	.	CAISESTASNTGELFF	TGTGCCATCAGTGAGTCAACAGCCTCTAACACCGGGGAGCTGTTTTTT
.	TRBV29-1	TRBJ1-1	.	CSVAPTVPAVTEAFF	TGCAGCGTTGCCCCGACGGTACCTGCGGTCACTGAAGCTTTCTTT